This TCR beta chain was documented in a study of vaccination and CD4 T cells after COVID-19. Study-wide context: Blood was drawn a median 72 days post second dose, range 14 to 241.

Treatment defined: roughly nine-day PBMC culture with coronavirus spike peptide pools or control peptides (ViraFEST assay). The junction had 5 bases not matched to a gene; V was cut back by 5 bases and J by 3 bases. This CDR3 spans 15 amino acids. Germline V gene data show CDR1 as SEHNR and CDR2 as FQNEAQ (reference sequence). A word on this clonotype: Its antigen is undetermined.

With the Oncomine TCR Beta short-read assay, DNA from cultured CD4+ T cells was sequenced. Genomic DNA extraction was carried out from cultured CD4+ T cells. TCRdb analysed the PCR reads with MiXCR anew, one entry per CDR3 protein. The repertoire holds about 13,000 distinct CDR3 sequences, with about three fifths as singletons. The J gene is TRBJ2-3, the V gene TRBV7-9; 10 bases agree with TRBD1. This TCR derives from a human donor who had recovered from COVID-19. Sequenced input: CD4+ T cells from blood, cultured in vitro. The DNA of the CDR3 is TGTGCCAGCAGCCGCCGGACAGGGGGAACAGATACGCAGTATTTT. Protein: CASSRRTGGTDTQYF.